This TCR beta chain was sequenced in a study of T cell responses to AZD1222 COVID-19 vaccine. Study results and limitations: Donors skewed white British and female; clonal diversity was possibly underestimated.

Germline CDR1 reads LGHDT; CDR2 reads YNNKEL (reference sequence). CDR3 length: 14 residues. V lost 1 base and J lost 4, with 10 bases in between. Here immunoSEQ multiplex PCR was the method, and the copy in TCRdb shows in-frame clones only, minus some. This table holds more than 100,000 clones, roughly 87% found once. Concerning this clone itself: Antigen unknown.

The sequence was obtained from an adult in good health. The gene calls are TRBV3-1 (or the pseudogene TRBV3-2) and TRBJ1-1, with no clear D. The sample in question was peripheral blood, obtained on day 0 of AZD1222 vaccination. CDR3 sequence reads: CASSQGAAGTEAFF. Here the CDR3 DNA reads TGTGCCAGCAGCCAAGGGGCGGCCGGCACTGAAGCTTTCTTT.